This is a list of T cell receptor beta chains from one sample in a study of T cells in Graves' hyperthyroidism and ophthalmopathy. Via MiXCR, TCRdb re-called the multiplex PCR reads, giving one row per CDR3 protein. This sample has 370,000 or so distinct CDR3 sequences, with around 16% found just once. Sample: blood. The receptors were gathered from a woman between 18 and 29 years old with Graves' hyperthyroidism that later progressed to Graves' ophthalmopathy. Both conserved end residues are part of each CDR3. A D gene is named only where the DNA matches it firmly. Expanded clones are given a class, and other clones once, few, many or no size at all.

clone_size	d_call	v_call	j_call	cdr3_nt	cdr3_aa
-	TRBD2	TRBV4-3	TRBJ2-1	TGCGCCAGCAGCCAAGATCTGAGGGGAGGGCCTCTCACCCATGAGCAGTTCTTC	CASSQDLRGGPLTHEQFF
many	TRBD2	TRBV2	TRBJ2-7	TGTGCCAGCACCTGGCTAGCGGGAGCCGAGCAGTACTTC	CASTWLAGAEQYF
many	-	TRBV28	TRBJ1-6	TGTGCCAGCAGCCGGGAAACAGGGTATAATTCACCCCTCCACTTT	CASSRETGYNSPLHF
many	-	TRBV4-3	TRBJ2-5	TGCGCCAGCAGCCAAGGCCGGTGGGAGACCCAGTACTTC	CASSQGRWETQYF
many	-	TRBV19	TRBJ1-1	TGTGCCAGTAGACAGGGTGGAACTGAAGCTTTCTTT	CASRQGGTEAFF
-	TRBD1	TRBV19	TRBJ2-4	TGTGCCAGTAGTCGAGACAGGGCCCTAGCCAAAAACATTCAGTACTTC	CASSRDRALAKNIQYF
many	TRBD2	TRBV28	TRBJ2-2	TGTGCCAGCAAAACGGGAGGGCGATCGAACACCGGGGAGCTGTTTTTT	CASKTGGRSNTGELFF
once	TRBD2	TRBV2	TRBJ2-7	TGTGCCAGCGCCGAGCTACTAGCGCGGGAGCAGTACTTC	CASAELLAREQYF
many	-	TRBV28	TRBJ2-7	TGTGCCAGCAGTAAATACTACGAGCAGTACTTC	CASSKYYEQYF
-	-	TRBV19	TRBJ2-7	TGTGCCAGTAGTATAGGCGGGTACGAGCAGTACTTC	CASSIGGYEQYF
many	-	TRBV6-2/TRBV6-3	TRBJ1-1	TGTGCCAGCAAATCCGTCACTGAAGCTTTCTTT	CASKSVTEAFF
-	-	TRBV4-1	TRBJ2-1	TGCGCCAGCAGCCAAGATCCGCAGTATGAGCAGTTCTTC	CASSQDPQYEQFF
many	TRBD2	TRBV28	TRBJ2-3	TGTGCCAGCAGTTTTGGACTAGCGGGACTAACTAGCACAGATACGCAGTATTTT	CASSFGLAGLTSTDTQYF
many	-	TRBV20-1	TRBJ2-7	TGCAGTGCTAGTATCTCTAGCTCCTACGAGCAGTACTTC	CSASISSSYEQYF
few	TRBD2	TRBV7-2	TRBJ2-2	TGTGCCAGCAGCTTATACCCACTAGCGGGAGCCACCGGGGAGCTGTTTTTT	CASSLYPLAGATGELFF
-	-	TRBV28	TRBJ2-1	TGTGCCAGCAGCCCATCAGACACGTACTACAATGAGCAGTTCTTC	CASSPSDTYYNEQFF
many	TRBD1	TRBV6-4	TRBJ2-2	TGTGCCAGCAGTGCAGGGACAGGTGACACCGGGGAGCTGTTTTTT	CASSAGTGDTGELFF
-	-	TRBV18	TRBJ1-3	TGTGCCAGCTCACCATCACCCGTCCGCTCTGGAAACACCATATATTTT	CASSPSPVRSGNTIYF
few	-	TRBV2	TRBJ1-6	TGTGCCACCAAAGGCGGGGGGCGCGGATCACCCCTCCACTTT	CATKGGGRGSPLHF
many	TRBD2	TRBV6-1	TRBJ2-7	TGTGCCAGCGGACTAGCGGGATACGAGCAGTACTTC	CASGLAGYEQYF
-	TRBD1	TRBV4-3	TRBJ2-7	TGCGCCAGCAGCCAAGTCATAGAAGGGGGCAGGCGGTACGAGCAGTACTTC	CASSQVIEGGRRYEQYF
few	-	TRBV15	TRBJ2-6	TGTGCCACCAGCAGAGAGAGCTCTGGGGCCAACGTCCTGACTTTC	CATSRESSGANVLTF
-	-	TRBV6-9	TRBJ2-2	TGTGCCAGCAGCTACACTACCAGTCCCGGGGAGCTGTTTTTT	CASSYTTSPGELFF
few	-	TRBV20-1	TRBJ2-3	TGCAGTGCTATTACAGGGGGGGTGGCGGGAGGGCCTGCAGATACGCAGTATTTT	CSAITGGVAGGPADTQYF
-	-	TRBV9	TRBJ2-7	TGTGCCAGCAGCGTAGAGGGCAGTCTATACGAGCAGTACTTC	CASSVEGSLYEQYF
-	-	TRBV14	TRBJ2-2	TGTGCCAGCAGCCAAGTGGGAACCGGGGAGCTGTTTTTT	CASSQVGTGELFF
-	-	TRBV12-3/TRBV12-4	TRBJ1-1	TGTGCCAGCAGTTCATCCTCGGGGCGTGTTGAAGCTTTCTTT	CASSSSSGRVEAFF
many	TRBD1	TRBV5-1	TRBJ1-5	TGCGCCAGCAGCCCTGACAGGGGGAACAATCAGCCCCAGCATTTT	CASSPDRGNNQPQHF
-	TRBD1	TRBV2	TRBJ2-6	TGTGCCAGCAAGGACAGGGCCTACTCTGGGGCCAACGTCCTGACTTTC	CASKDRAYSGANVLTF
many	TRBD1	TRBV5-1	TRBJ1-2	TGCGCCAGCAGCTTGGAGGGCCAGGGGGCGGGCGGCTACACCTTC	CASSLEGQGAGGYTF
few	-	TRBV7-2	TRBJ2-2	TGTGCCAGCAGCTTAGCGTCCAGCGGCCACACCGGGGAGCTGTTTTTT	CASSLASSGHTGELFF
-	-	TRBV18	TRBJ2-3	TGTGCCAGCTCACCAATTTCTCACCGTGGCAGACCAGATACGCAGTATTTT	CASSPISHRGRPDTQYF
-	-	TRBV6-2/TRBV6-3	TRBJ1-4	TGTGCCACCCTGAGGGGGGGCCAAGAAAAACTGTTTTTT	CATLRGGQEKLFF